The clone carrying this T cell receptor beta chain was detected ten times or more. No antigen is known for it. This sample stems from a study of neurological immune-mediated disorders. Points from the study as a whole: Across subjects, no CDR3 amino acid sequence appeared in expanded clones of more than one subject, a finding that suggested private repertoires in all groups. Phylogenetic grouping assigned the repertoires of 18 of 34 multiple sclerosis patients to a single cluster of related CDR3 sequences. This cluster may be a repertoire-level signature.

This CDR3 is built from 13 residues. V was pared by 7 bases and J by 0 bases, with 7 bases between. MiXCR, run by TCRdb on the 5' RACE reads, gives a single entry per CDR3 protein. Among tens of thousands of distinct CDR3 sequences listed, about 3.7% were seen once. The chain employs TRBV12-3 or TRBV12-4 and TRBJ2-1; no firm D call. What was sequenced was PBMCs. The source of this sequence is a man in his forties or fifties with multiple sclerosis. The CDR3 region has the DNA TGTGCCAGCATGCGGAGCTCCTACAATGAGCAGTTCTTC. Its protein is CASMRSSYNEQFF.